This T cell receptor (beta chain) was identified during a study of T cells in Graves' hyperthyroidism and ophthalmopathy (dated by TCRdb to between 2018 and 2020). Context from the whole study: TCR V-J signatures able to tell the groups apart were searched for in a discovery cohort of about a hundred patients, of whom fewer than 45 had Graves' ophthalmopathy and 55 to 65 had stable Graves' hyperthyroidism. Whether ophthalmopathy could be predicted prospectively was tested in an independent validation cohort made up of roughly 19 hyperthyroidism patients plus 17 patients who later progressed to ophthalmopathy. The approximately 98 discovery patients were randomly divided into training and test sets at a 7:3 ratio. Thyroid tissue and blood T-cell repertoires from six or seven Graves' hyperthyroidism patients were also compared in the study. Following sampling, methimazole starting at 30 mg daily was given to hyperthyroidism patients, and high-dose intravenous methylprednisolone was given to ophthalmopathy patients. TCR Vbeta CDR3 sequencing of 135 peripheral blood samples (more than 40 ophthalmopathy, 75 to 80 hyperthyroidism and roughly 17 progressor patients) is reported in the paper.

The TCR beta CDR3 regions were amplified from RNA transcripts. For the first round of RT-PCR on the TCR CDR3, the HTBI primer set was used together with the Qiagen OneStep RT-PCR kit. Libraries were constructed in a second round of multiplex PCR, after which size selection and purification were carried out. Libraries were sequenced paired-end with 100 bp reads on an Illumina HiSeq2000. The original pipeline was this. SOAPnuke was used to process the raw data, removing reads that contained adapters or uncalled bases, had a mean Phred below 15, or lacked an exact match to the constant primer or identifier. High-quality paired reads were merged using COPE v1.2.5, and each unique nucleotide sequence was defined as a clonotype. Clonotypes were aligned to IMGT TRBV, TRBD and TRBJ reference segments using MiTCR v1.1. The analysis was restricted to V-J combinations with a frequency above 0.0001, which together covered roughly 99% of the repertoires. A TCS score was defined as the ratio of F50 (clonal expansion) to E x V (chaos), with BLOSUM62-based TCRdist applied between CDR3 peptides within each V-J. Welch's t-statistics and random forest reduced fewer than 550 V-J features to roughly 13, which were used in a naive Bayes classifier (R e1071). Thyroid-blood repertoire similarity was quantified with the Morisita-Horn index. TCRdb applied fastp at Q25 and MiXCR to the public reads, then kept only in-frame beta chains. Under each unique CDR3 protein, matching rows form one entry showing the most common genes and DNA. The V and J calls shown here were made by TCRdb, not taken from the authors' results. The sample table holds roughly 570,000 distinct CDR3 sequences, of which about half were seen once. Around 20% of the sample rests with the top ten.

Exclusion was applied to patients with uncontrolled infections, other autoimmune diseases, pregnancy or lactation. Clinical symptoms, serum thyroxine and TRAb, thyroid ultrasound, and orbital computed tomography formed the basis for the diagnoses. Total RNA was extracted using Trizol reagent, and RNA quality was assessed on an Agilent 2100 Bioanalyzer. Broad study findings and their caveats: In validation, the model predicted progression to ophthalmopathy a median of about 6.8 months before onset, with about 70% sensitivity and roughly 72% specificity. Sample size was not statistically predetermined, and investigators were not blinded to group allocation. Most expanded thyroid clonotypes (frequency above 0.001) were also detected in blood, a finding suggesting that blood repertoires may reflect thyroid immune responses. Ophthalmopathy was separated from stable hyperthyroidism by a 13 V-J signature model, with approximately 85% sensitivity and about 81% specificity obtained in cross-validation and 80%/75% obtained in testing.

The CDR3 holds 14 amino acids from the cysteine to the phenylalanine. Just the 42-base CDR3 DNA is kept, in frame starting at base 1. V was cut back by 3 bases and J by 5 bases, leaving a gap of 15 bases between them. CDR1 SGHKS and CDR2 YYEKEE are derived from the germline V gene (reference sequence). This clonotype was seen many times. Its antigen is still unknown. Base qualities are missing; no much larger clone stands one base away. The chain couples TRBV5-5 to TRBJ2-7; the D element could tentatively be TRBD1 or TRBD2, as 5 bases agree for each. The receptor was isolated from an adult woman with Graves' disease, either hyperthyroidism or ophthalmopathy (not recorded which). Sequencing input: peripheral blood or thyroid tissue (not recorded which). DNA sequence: TGTGCCAGCAGCTCGGAGGCCAGGGCGGACGAGCAGTACTTC. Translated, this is CASSSEARADEQYF. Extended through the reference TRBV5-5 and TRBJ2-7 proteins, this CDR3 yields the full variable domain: DAGVTQSPTHLIKTRGQQVTLRCSPISGHKSVSWYQQVLGQGPQFIFQYYEKEERGRGNFPDRFSARQFPNYSSELNVNALLLGDSALYLCASSSEARADEQYFGPGTRLTVT.